This T cell receptor (beta chain) originates from a study of blood T cell repertoires in COVID-19 (dated by TCRdb to 2019 to 2021). Study-wide context: The collaborator samples originated in the United States, Italy and Spain and spanned the acute and convalescent phases of COVID-19. The material from the prospective study consisted of cDNA or gDNA derived from T cells, B-cell-depleted T cells, or PBMCs. The dataset comprised deeply sampled blood TCRbeta repertoires from subjects exposed to, actively infected with, or recovered from COVID-19. The repertoires were released in a freely available public database intended as a resource for research on the immune response to SARS-CoV-2. The samples were drawn from two sources: the first 160 participants of the ongoing ImmuneRACE study, and 1,200 or so subjects contributed by 6 global collaborators. The sample metadata nearly always contained a de-identified subject ID, COVID-19 status, age in years and sex. Where available, HLA class I and class II types were obtained from metadata supplied by the sample provider rather than from assay-based typing.

Results and caveats for the whole study, not just this receptor: The quantity of clinical and demographic metadata differed by source and by participant and was supplied without curation.

TCRbeta CDR3 regions were amplified from genomic DNA using the immunoSEQ Assay, a bias-controlled multiplex PCR. As for how the authors treated the data: Nucleated cell counts per sample were estimated from amplification of reference gene primers within the assay. To quantify the absolute abundance of each unique TCRbeta CDR3 rearrangement, sequence reads were collapsed and filtered. For each sample, productive Simpson clonality was calculated by taking the square root of Simpson's diversity index across productive rearrangements. Drawn from immuneACCESS, this table holds only the in-frame rearrangements with V and J called that TCRdb kept. Clones are partly lost; checked studies trace under half to an unresolved V gene and leave the rest unexplained. V, J and clone size are taken as reported in that table, and D and trimming were inferred from the DNA itself. The sample data list around 54,000 clones, and more than 70% of these were observed just once. The top ten clones comprise over 2% of the sample.

Regarding this clone: No cognate antigen has been identified for it. Nothing much larger sits one base from this clone, and base qualities are not available.

For CDR1 and CDR2, the germline V gene (reference sequence) lists LGHDT and YNNKEL. V was cut back by 2 bases and J by 0 bases, leaving a gap of 8 bases between them. Including cysteine and phenylalanine, the CDR3 has 15 amino acids. Only CDR3 DNA is held: 45 bases, read in frame from base 1. Whole blood was collected in K2EDTA tubes by collaborating institutions according to the institutions' own protocols. For TCRbeta analysis, collaborator samples were shipped as frozen whole blood, as isolated PBMCs, or as DNA extracted from either sample type. This sequence was found in a human donor in a cohort sampled during active COVID-19. The sequencing input was peripheral blood. The V and J genes are TRBV3-1 (or the pseudogene TRBV3-2) and TRBJ2-1; TRBD2 is possibly the D segment (7 matching bases). The DNA is as follows: TGTGCCAGCAGCCAAAGGGGGGGCTCCTACAATGAGCAGTTCTTC. This encodes CASSQRGGSYNEQFF.